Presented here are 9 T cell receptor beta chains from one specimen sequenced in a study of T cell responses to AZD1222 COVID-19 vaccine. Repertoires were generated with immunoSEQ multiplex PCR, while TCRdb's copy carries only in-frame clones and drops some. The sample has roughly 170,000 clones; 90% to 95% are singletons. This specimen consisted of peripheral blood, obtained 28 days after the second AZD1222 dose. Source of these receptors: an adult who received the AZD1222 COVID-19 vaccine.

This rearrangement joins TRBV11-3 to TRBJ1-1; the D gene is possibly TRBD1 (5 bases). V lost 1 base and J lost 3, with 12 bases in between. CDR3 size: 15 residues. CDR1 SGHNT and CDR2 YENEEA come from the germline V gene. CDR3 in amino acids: CASSLAPKGYTEAFF. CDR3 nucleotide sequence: TGTGCCAGCAGCTTAGCCCCAAAGGGGTACACTGAAGCTTTCTTT.

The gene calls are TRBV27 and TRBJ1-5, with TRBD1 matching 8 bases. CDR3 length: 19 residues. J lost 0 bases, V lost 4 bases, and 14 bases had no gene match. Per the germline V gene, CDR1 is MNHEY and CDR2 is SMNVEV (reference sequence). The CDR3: CASSSHPSSGGSSNQPQHF. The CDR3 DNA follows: TGTGCCAGCAGTTCCCACCCCTCCTCAGGGGGCTCTAGCAATCAGCCCCAGCATTTT.

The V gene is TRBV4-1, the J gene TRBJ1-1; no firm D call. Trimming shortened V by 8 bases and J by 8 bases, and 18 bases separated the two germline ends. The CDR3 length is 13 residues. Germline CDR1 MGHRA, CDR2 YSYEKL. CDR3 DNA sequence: TGCGCCAGCTCCCGCTCGTTGGCCCCCGAAGCTTTCTTT. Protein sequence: CASSRSLAPEAFF.

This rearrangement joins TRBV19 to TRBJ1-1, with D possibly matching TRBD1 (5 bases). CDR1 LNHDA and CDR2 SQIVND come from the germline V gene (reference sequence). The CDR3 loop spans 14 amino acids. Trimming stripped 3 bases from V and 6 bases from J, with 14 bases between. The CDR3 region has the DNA TGTGCCAGTAGTATGGACACTGGCAACTCTGAAGCTTTCTTT. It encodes CASSMDTGNSEAFF.

The CDR3 spells CASSLGATGAEAFF. The CDR3 DNA sequence: TGTGCCAGCAGCTTAGGGGCAACCGGCGCTGAAGCTTTCTTT. The rearrangement uses TRBV11-3 and TRBJ1-1; D gene ambiguous. Trimming removed 1 base from V and 6 bases from J, with 12 bases in between. Germline CDR1 is SGHNT and CDR2 is YENEEA. This CDR3 has 14 amino acids.

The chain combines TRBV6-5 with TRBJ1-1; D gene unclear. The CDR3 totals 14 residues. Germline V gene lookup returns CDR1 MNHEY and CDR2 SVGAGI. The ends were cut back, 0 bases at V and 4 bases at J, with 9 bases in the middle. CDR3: CASSYSMGFTEAFF. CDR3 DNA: TGTGCCAGCAGTTACTCGATGGGGTTCACTGAAGCTTTCTTT.

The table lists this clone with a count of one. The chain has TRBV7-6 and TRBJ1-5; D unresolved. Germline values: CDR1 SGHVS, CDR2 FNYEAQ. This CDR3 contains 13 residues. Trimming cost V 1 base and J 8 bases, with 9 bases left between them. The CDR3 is CASSLGGLKPQHF. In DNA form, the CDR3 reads TGTGCCAGCAGCTTAGGGGGTCTAAAGCCCCAGCATTTT.

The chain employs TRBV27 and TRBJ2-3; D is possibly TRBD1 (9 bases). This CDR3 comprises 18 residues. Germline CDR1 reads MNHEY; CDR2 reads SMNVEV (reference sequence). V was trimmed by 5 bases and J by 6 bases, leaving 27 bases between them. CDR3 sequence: CASSRTGERAGVGDTQYF. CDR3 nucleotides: TGTGCCAGCAGTAGGACAGGGGAGAGAGCGGGAGTGGGGGATACGCAGTATTTT.

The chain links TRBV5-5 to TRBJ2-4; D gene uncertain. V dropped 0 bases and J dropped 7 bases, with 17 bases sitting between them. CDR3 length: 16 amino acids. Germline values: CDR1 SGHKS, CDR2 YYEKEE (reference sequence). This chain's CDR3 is CASSLGWSPLHNIQYF. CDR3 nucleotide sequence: TGTGCCAGCAGCTTGGGATGGTCCCCACTCCATAACATTCAGTACTTC.